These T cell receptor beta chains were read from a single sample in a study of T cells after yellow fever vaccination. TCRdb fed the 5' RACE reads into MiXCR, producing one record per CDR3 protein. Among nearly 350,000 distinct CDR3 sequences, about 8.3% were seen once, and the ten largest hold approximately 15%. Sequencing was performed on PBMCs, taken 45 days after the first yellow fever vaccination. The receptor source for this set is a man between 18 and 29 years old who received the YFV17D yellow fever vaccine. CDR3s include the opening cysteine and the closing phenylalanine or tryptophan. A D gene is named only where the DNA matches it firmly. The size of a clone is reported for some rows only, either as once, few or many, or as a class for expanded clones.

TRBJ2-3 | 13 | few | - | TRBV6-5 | TGTGCCAGCATCAGTGAGACGACAGATACGCAGTATTTT | CASISETTDTQYF
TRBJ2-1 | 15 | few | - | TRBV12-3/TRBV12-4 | TGTGCCAGCAGAGAGGAGATCAGCTCCTACAATGAGCAGTTCTTC | CASREEISSYNEQFF
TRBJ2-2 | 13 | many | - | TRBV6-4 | TGTGCCAGCAGTGGAGAGGACACCGGGGAGCTGTTTTTT | CASSGEDTGELFF
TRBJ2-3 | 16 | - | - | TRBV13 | TGTGCCAGCAGCTTGACGAGGGACCTACCTGTGGATACGCAGTATTTT | CASSLTRDLPVDTQYF
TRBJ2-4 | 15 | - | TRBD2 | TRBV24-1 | TGTGCCACCAGTGGGAGCGGGGGGGCCCGCGGAGTTCAGTACTTC | CATSGSGGARGVQYF
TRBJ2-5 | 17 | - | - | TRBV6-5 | TGTGCCAGCAGTTACTCGAATTACGGGGGGCCGGTCGAGACCCAGTACTTC | CASSYSNYGGPVETQYF
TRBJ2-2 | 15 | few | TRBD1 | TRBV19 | TGTGCCAGTACCCTTCAGAGGGGGCGAAGCGGGGAGCTGTTTTTT | CASTLQRGRSGELFF
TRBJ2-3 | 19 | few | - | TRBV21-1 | TGTGCCAGCAGCAAAGGGGATAGCGGGGGCCGAACCCGCCCAGATACGCAGTATTTT | CASSKGDSGGRTRPDTQYF
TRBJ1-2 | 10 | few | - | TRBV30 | TGTGCCTGGAGAGCCGAAGGCTACACCTTC | CAWRAEGYTF
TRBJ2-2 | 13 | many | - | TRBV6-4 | TGTGCCAGCAGCCCGGACAGAACCGGGGAGCTGTTTTTT | CASSPDRTGELFF
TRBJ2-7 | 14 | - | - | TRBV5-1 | TGCGCCAGCAGCTTCGGGGGACCGAAAAACGAGCAGTACTTC | CASSFGGPKNEQYF
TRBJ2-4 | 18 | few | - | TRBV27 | TGTGCCAGCAGTCCCAATTCGTGGGGCGGTGTAGCCAAAAACATTCAGTACTTC | CASSPNSWGGVAKNIQYF
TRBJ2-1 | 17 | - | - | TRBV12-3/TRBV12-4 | TGTGCCAGCAGTTTTCTCGGGGGGGACAGCTCCTACAATGAGCAGTTCTTC | CASSFLGGDSSYNEQFF
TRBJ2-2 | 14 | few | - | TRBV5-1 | TGCGCCAGCAGCTTGTTAGGGAGAACCGGGGAGCTGTTTTTT | CASSLLGRTGELFF
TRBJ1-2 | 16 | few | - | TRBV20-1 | TGCAGTGCTAGAGATCAACCAGGTCGGGCTAACTATGGCTACACCTTC | CSARDQPGRANYGYTF
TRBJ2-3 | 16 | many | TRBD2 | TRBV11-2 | TGTGCCAGCAGCCCTCTAGCGGGGGGGACCACAGATACGCAGTATTTT | CASSPLAGGTTDTQYF
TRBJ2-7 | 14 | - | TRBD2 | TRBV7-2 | TGTGCCAGCAGCAAAACTAGCGGGGGCCACGAGCAGTACTTC | CASSKTSGGHEQYF
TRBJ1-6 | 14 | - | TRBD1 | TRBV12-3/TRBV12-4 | TGTGCCAGCAGTGTGGACAGGTTCGGTTCACCCCTCCACTTT | CASSVDRFGSPLHF
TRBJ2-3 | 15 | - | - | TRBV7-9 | TGTGCCAGCAGCAAAAGCCCCGGGACGGCTGATACGCAGTATTTT | CASSKSPGTADTQYF
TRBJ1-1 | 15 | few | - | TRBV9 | TGTGCCAGCAGCTCCTATCCGCTCGCCTTAGATGAAGCTTTCTTT | CASSSYPLALDEAFF
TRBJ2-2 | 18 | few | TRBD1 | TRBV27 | TGTGCCAGCAGTTTGACAGGGGGATCCGAATACAACACCGGGGAGCTGTTTTTT | CASSLTGGSEYNTGELFF
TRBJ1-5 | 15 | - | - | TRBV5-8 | TGTGCCAGCAGCTTCGAATCTGGGAACAATCAGCCCCAGCATTTT | CASSFESGNNQPQHF
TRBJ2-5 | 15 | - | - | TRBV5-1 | TGCGCCAGCACCTTGGGGGGACCGATCCAAGAGACCCAGTACTTC | CASTLGGPIQETQYF
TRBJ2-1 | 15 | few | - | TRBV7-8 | TGTGCCAGCAGTGGGGGGATAAGCTCCTACAATGAGCAGTTCTTC | CASSGGISSYNEQFF
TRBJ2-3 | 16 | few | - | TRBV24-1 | TGTGCCACCAGTGATACCCGAGGGGGGAACACAGATACGCAGTATTTT | CATSDTRGGNTDTQYF
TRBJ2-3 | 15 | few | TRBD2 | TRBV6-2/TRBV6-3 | TGTGCCAGCAGAATAGCGGGGGGTCGCACAGATACGCAGTATTTT | CASRIAGGRTDTQYF
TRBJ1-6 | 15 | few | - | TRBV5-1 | TGCGCCAGCAGCCCTTTGGCTCAGGGGAATTCACCCCTCCACTTT | CASSPLAQGNSPLHF
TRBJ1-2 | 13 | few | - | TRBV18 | TGTGCCAGCTCACAGGGCCCAAACTATGGCTACACCTTC | CASSQGPNYGYTF
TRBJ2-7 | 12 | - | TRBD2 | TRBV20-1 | TGCAGTGCCGTCCTAGCGGGGTACGAGCAGTACTTC | CSAVLAGYEQYF
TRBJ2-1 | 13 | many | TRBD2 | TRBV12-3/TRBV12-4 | TGTGCCAGCAGCCCCAGCGGGGGAAATGAGCAGTTCTTC | CASSPSGGNEQFF
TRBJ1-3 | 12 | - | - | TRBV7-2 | TGTGCCAGCAGCCCCCAAAGGGACACCATATATTTT | CASSPQRDTIYF
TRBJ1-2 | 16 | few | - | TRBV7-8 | TGTGCCAGCAGCTTAGGGGGGTCGGGGTCTAACTATGGCTACACCTTC | CASSLGGSGSNYGYTF
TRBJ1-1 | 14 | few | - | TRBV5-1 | TGCGCCAGCAGATGGGCCTCGAGGGGCACTGAAGCTTTCTTT | CASRWASRGTEAFF
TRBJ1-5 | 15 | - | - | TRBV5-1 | TGCGCCAGCAGCCTGCAGACAGCTTCCAATCAGCCCCAGCATTTT | CASSLQTASNQPQHF
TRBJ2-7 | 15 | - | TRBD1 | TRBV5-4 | TGTGCCAGCAGCCAAGGGACAGGGGGACCCTACGAGCAGTACTTC | CASSQGTGGPYEQYF
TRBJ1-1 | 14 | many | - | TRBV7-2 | TGTGCCAGCAGCTTAGTAGGGGAAAACACTGAAGCTTTCTTT | CASSLVGENTEAFF
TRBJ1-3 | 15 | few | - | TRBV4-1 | TGCGCCAGCAGCCAAGACGTGGGCTCTGGAAACACCATATATTTT | CASSQDVGSGNTIYF
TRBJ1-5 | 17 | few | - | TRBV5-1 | TGCGCCAGCAGCTTGGGAGGATCTGATTATAGCAATCAGCCCCAGCATTTT | CASSLGGSDYSNQPQHF
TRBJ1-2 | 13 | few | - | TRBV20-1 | TGCAGTGCCCCGGACACAGCTAACTATGGCTACACCTTC | CSAPDTANYGYTF
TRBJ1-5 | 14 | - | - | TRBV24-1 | TGTGCCACCAGTGCCAGCCCCCGCAATCAGCCCCAGCATTTT | CATSASPRNQPQHF
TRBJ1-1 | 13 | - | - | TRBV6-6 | TGTGCCAGCAGCTTACTTGGACAAACTGAAGCTTTCTTT | CASSLLGQTEAFF
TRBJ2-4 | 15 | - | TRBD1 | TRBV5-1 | TGCGCCAGCAGCTTGAGGACAGGGTGGGAAAACATTCAGTACTTC | CASSLRTGWENIQYF
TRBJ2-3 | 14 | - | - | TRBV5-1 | TGCGCCAGCAGGGCTGGGGGCGCGGGGGATACGCAGTATTTT | CASRAGGAGDTQYF
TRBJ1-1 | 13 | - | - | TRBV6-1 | TGTGCCAGCAGTCGCAACAGGGAGACTGAAGCTTTCTTT | CASSRNRETEAFF
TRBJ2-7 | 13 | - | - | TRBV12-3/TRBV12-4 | TGTGCCAGCAGTTTACGGGGGATAGGGGAGCAGTACTTC | CASSLRGIGEQYF
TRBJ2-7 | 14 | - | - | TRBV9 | TGTGCCAGCAGCGGATCTAGGGGCTGGGACGAGCAGTACTTC | CASSGSRGWDEQYF
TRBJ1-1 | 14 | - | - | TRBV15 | TGTGCCACCAGCAGAGGTTCGGCGAACACTGAAGCTTTCTTT | CATSRGSANTEAFF
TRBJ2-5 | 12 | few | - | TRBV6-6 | TGTGCGACGGACCGGGGCCAAGAGACCCAGTACTTC | CATDRGQETQYF
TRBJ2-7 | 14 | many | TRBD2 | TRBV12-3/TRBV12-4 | TGTGCCAGCAGTTTAGCGCTAGCGGGGGGTGAGCAGTACTTC | CASSLALAGGEQYF
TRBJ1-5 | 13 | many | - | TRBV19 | TGTGCCAGTAGTATGAGATCATTTCAGCCCCAGCATTTT | CASSMRSFQPQHF
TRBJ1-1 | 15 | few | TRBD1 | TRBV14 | TGTGCCAGCAGCGAACCGGGACAGGGGCACACTGAAGCTTTCTTT | CASSEPGQGHTEAFF